This T cell receptor (beta chain) was documented in a study of T-cell memory formation after mild COVID-19. V lost 5 bases and J lost 9, with 23 bases in between. This CDR3 spans 16 amino acids. TCRdb independently ran MiXCR on the 5' RACE reads; one entry per CDR3 protein. The sample shows about 57,000 distinct CDR3 sequences, 9.5% to 15% of them seen only once. The V call is TRBV12-3 or TRBV12-4, the J call TRBJ2-1; perhaps TRBD2 as D (6 bases). The sequencing input was PBMCs or a T cell subset sorted from them (not recorded which). This clonotype was sampled from a man aged 18 to 29 who had mild COVID-19 (a few samples of this study predate the infection). Cell type and time point are not known. The CDR3 region has the DNA TGTGCCAGCAGTCCGCGTGGAGGGGCTTTCCGCGGTGAGCAGTTCTTC. This gives the protein CASSPRGGAFRGEQFF.